This T cell receptor (beta chain) was found in a study of T cell responses to AZD1222 COVID-19 vaccine. Profiling relied on immunoSEQ multiplex PCR, and the TCRdb table lists in-frame clones only, not all of them. The data show around 99,000 clones, around nine tenths seen once. Points on this clone: Antigen specificity is unknown.

Study results and caveats: Targets within unmutated variant regions were reportedly found for nearly half of spike-specific TCRs.

The source was peripheral blood, collected on day 0 of AZD1222 vaccination. The clonotype comes from an adult in good health.

The CDR3 sequence: CASTLAHPETQYF. CDR3 coding DNA: TGCGCCAGCACCCTGGCCCATCCGGAGACCCAGTACTTC. This rearrangement joins TRBV10-2 to TRBJ2-5; D remains unclear. The CDR3 loop spans 13 amino acids. Germline V CDR1 and CDR2: WSHSY, SAAADI. V dropped 7 bases and J dropped 5 bases, with 14 bases sitting between them.